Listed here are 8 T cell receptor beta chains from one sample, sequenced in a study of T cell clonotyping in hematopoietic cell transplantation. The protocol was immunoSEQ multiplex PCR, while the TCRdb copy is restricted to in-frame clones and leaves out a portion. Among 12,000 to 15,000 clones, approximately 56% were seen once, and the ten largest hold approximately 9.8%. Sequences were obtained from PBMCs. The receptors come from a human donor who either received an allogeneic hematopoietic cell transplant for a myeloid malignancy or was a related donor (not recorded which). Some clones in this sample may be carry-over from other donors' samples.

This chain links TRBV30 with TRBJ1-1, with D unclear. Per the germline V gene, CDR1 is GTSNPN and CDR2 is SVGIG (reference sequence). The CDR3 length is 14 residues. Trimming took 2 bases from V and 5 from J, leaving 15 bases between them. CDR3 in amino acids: CAWSLNLVFTEAFF. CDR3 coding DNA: TGTGCCTGGAGTCTAAACCTGGTTTTTACTGAAGCTTTCTTT.

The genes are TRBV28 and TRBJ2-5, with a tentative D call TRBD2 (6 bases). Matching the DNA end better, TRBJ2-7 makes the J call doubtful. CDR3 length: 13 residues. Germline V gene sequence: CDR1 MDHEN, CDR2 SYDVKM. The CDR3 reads CASSRGVSYEQYF. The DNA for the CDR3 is TGTGCCAGCAGCCGCGGGGTCTCCTACGAGCAGTACTTC.

CDR3 bases: TGTGCCAGCAGTCCCCTTGACTCCTACAATGAGCAGTTCTTC. It specifies CASSPLDSYNEQFF. The chain has TRBV28 and TRBJ2-1; D is uncertain. The CDR3 has 14 amino acids. Trimming pared 5 bases from V and 0 bases from J, leaving 8 bases between. CDR1 is MDHEN and CDR2 is SYDVKM in the germline V gene.

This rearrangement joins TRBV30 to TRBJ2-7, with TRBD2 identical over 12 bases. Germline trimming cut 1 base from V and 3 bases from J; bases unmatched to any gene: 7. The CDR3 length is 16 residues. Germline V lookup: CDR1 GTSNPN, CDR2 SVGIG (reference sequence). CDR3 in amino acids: CAWSGLAGGRSYEQYF. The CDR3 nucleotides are TGTGCCTGGAGTGGCCTAGCGGGAGGGAGAAGCTACGAGCAGTACTTC.

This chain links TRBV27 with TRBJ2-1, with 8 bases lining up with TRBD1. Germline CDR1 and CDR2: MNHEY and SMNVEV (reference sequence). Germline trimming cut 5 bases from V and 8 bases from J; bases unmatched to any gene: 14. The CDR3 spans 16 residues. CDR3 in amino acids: CASSRRTGTADYEQFF. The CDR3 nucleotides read TGTGCCAGCAGTCGACGGACAGGGACAGCGGACTATGAGCAGTTCTTC.

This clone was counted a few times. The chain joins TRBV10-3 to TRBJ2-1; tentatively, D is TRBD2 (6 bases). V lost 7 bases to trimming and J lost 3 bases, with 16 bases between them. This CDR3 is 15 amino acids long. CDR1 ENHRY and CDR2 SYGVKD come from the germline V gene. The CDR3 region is CAIMGGGGYYNEQFF. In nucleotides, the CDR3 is TGTGCCATCATGGGGGGAGGTGGCTACTACAATGAGCAGTTCTTC.

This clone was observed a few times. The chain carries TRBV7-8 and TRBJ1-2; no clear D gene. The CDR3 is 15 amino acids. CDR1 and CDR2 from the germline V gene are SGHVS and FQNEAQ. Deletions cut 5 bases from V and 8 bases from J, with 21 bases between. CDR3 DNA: TGTGCCAGCAGCCACGGCGGGCAGTCAAAGGGAGGCTACACCTTC. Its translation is CASSHGGQSKGGYTF.

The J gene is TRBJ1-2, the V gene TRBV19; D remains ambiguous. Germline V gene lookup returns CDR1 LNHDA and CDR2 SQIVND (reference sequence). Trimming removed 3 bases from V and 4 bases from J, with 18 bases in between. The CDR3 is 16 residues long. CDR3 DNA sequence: TGTGCCAGTAGTATCTCTTATTCTTGGGCTGGCTATGGCTACACCTTC. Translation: CASSISYSWAGYGYTF.